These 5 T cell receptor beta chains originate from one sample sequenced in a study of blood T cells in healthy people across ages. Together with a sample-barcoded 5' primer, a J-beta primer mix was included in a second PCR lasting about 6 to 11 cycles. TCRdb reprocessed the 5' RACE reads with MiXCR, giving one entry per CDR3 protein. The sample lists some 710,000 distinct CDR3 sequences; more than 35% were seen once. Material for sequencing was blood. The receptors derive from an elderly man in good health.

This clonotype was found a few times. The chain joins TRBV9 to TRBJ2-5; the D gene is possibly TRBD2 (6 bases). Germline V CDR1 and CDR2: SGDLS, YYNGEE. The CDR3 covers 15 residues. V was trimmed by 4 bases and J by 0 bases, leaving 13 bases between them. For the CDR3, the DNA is TGTGCCAGCAGCCAAGGGGCGGGAAACCAAGAGACCCAGTACTTC. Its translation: CASSQGAGNQETQYF.

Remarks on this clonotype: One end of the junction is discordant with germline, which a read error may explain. Written as DNA, the CDR3 is TGTGCCGGCAGCTTAACCCCGGGACAGGGGATGGAGACCCAGTACTTC. It yields the protein CAGSLTPGQGMETQYF. The chain recombines TRBV13 with TRBJ2-7; the match to TRBD1 covers 10 bases. The J call is uncertain, as TRBJ2-5 better fits the DNA end. The CDR3 contains 16 residues. CDR1 is PRHDT and CDR2 is FYEKMQ in the germline V gene (reference sequence).

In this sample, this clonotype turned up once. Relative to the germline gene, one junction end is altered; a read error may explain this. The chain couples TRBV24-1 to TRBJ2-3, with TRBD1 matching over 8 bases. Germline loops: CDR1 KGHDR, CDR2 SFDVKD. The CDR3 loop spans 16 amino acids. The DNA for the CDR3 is TGTGCCACCAGTGAATTAACGACAGGGGCCACAGGTACGCAGTATTTT. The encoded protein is CATSELTTGATGTQYF.

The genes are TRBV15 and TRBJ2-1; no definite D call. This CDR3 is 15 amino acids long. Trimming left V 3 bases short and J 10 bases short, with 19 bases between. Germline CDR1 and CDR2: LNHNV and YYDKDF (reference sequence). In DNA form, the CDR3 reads TGTGCCACCAGCAGGGATGTCATAGACCCTCCCGAGCAGTTCTTC. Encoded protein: CATSRDVIDPPEQFF. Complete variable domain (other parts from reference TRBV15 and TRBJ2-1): DAMVIQNPRYQVTQFGKPVTLSCSQTLNHNVMYWYQQKSSQAPKLLFHYYDKDFNNEADTPDNFQSRRPNTSFCFLDIRSPGLGDTAMYLCATSRDVIDPPEQFFGPGTRLTVL.

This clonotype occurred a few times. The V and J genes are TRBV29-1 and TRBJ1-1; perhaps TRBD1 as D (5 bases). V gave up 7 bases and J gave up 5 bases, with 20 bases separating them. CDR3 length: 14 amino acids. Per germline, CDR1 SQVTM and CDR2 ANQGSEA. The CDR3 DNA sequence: TGCAGCGCCTTGACCGGGGGGTTAGTGACTGAAGCTTTCTTT. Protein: CSALTGGLVTEAFF.